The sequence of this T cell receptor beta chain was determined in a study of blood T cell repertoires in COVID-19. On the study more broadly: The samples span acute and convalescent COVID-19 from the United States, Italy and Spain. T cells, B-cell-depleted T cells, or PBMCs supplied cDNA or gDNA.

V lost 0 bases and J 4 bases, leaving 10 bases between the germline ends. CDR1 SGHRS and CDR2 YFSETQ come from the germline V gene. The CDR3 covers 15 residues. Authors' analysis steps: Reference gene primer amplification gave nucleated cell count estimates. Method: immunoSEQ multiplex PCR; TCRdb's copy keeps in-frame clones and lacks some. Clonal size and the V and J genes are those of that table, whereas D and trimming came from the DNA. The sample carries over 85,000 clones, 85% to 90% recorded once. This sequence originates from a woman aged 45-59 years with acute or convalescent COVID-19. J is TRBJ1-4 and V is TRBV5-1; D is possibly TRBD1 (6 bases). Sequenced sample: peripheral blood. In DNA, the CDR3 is TGCGCCAGCAGCTTGGGGACAGCGTTTAATGAAAAACTGTTTTTT. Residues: CASSLGTAFNEKLFF.